The 16 T cell receptor beta chains below come from one sample, sequenced in a study of shared clonotypes between healthy human individuals. Data came from immunoSEQ multiplex PCR; TCRdb stores just in-frame clones and leaves some out. The data show a few hundred thousand clones, with over 70% seen just once and about 10% held by the top ten. The sample was memory CD4+ T cells sorted from blood. Subset defined: CD45RA-negative fraction. The receptors come from a man aged 30 to 45 in good health.

The table lists this clone with a few counts. V is TRBV6-5 and J is TRBJ2-7; D unresolved. Germline CDR1 and CDR2: MNHEY and SVGAGI. V shed 2 bases and J shed 2 bases, with 13 bases lying between them. The CDR3 has 15 residues. The CDR3 loop reads CASSYGDTITYEQYF. As DNA, the CDR3 is TGTGCCAGCAGTTACGGTGACACGATTACCTACGAGCAGTACTTC.

This chain links TRBV29-1 with TRBJ1-2; D gene uncertain. There are 10 residues in the CDR3. Germline assignment: CDR1 SQVTM and CDR2 ANQGSEA. V was shortened by 3 bases and J by 8 bases, with 7 bases between the two germline ends. CDR3 region: CSVDSRGYTF. The DNA for the CDR3 is TGCAGCGTTGATTCCCGGGGCTACACCTTC.

The rearrangement uses TRBV2 and TRBJ2-3; D ambiguous. Germline values: CDR1 SNHLY, CDR2 FYNNEI. The CDR3 covers 14 residues. The V and J ends lost 7 bases and 0 bases respectively, with 11 bases between them. Here the CDR3 DNA reads TGTGCCAGCATAAAGGTGACTAGCACAGATACGCAGTATTTT. Protein product: CASIKVTSTDTQYF.

The gene calls are TRBV20-1 and TRBJ2-4; D not resolved. Germline V gene data show CDR1 as DFQATT and CDR2 as SNEGSKA (reference sequence). The V and J ends lost 5 bases and 4 bases respectively, with 3 bases between them. The CDR3 consists of 10 residues. The CDR3 nucleotides read TGCAGTGCTGTAAAAAACATTCAGTACTTC. This gives the protein CSAVKNIQYF.

The rearrangement joins TRBV29-1 to TRBJ1-5; no definite D call. Between the trimmed V and J ends, which lost 5 bases and 11 bases, there was a span of 13 bases. Per germline, CDR1 SQVTM and CDR2 ANQGSEA. The CDR3 length is 11 residues. The DNA of the CDR3 is TGCAGCGTTCATCATAGGTCTACCCAGCATTTT. Translating gives CSVHHRSTQHF.

A word on this clone: The same CDR3 arises from other DNA sequences in this sample as well. The CDR3 DNA reads TGTGCCATCAGTGAGTCGGAGACCCAGTACTTC. This codes for CAISESETQYF. The chain joins TRBV10-3 to TRBJ2-5; D unresolved. Trimming removed 0 bases from V and 5 bases from J, with 1 base in between. There are 11 residues in the CDR3. The V gene's germline CDR1 is ENHRY and CDR2 SYGVKD.

The V gene is TRBV19, the J gene TRBJ1-3, with D unclear. The CDR3 consists of 15 residues. The V and J ends lost 3 bases and 0 bases respectively, with 9 bases between them. Germline assignment: CDR1 LNHDA and CDR2 SQIVND (reference sequence). DNA of the CDR3: TGTGCCAGTAGTATTGTCCCCAGCTCTGGAAACACCATATATTTT. Translation: CASSIVPSSGNTIYF.

This clone was observed a single time. J is TRBJ2-3 and V is TRBV10-1; 7 nucleotides line up with TRBD2. J lost 3 bases, V lost 1 base, and 4 bases had no gene match. Germline-derived CDR1 and CDR2 are WNHNN and SYGVQD (reference sequence). This CDR3 spans 15 amino acids. CDR3 sequence reads: CASSELTSATDTQYF. CDR3 nucleotide sequence: TGCGCCAGCAGTGAGTTAACTAGCGCGACAGATACGCAGTATTTT.

CDR3 sequence: CASTPAPPGSYEQYF. CDR3 sequence (DNA): TGTGCCAGCACCCCCGCCCCGCCAGGGAGCTACGAGCAGTACTTC. V is TRBV6-6 and J is TRBJ2-7; either TRBD1 or TRBD2 may supply D (5 bases each). The CDR3 consists of 15 residues. V was trimmed by 7 bases and J by 3 bases, leaving 19 bases between them. CDR1 and CDR2 (germline): MNHNY, SVGAGI (reference sequence).

This chain uses TRBV12-1 with TRBJ2-7; the table's D call, TRBD2, has no DNA check behind it. TRBV12-1 is an annotated pseudogene. The CDR3 is made up of 14 amino acids. CDR3 bases: TGTGCCAGCAGCCTTGCGAGGGGGGGCTACGAGCAGTACTTC. Protein: CASSLARGGYEQYF.

The chain uses TRBV6-1 and TRBJ2-3; 8 positions agree with TRBD2. The CDR3 contains 15 residues. Germline lookup yields CDR1 MNHNS and CDR2 SASEGT. V lost 5 bases, J lost 3 bases, and 7 bases stayed unmatched. The CDR3 protein is CASSLRTSQTDTQYF. The CDR3, as DNA: TGTGCCAGCAGTTTGCGGACTAGCCAAACAGATACGCAGTATTTT.

A few counts support this clone. The rearrangement links TRBV7-3 to TRBJ2-1; 9 bases line up with TRBD2. The CDR3 sequence is 15 residues long. The germline V gene encodes CDR1 SGHTA and CDR2 FQGTGA. V lost 4 bases and J lost 9; bases outside the gene matches: 10. The CDR3 DNA follows: TGTGCCAGCAGCTCACTTAGCGGGAGTAGCGGTGAGCAGTTCTTC. Its translation is CASSSLSGSSGEQFF.

This sequence joins TRBV2 and TRBJ2-7, with 7 bases aligning to TRBD1. The CDR3 contains 13 residues. The V and J ends lost 6 bases and 2 bases, in that order; junction bases with no gene match: 4. CDR1 is SNHLY and CDR2 is FYNNEI in the germline V gene. The CDR3 DNA sequence: TGTGCCAGCAGGGACGACAGGGCCTACGAGCAGTACTTC. Its translation: CASRDDRAYEQYF. Using reference TRBV2 and TRBJ2-7 for the parts outside the CDR3, the full variable domain is EPEVTQTPSHQVTQMGQEVILRCVPISNHLYFYWYRQILGQKVEFLVSFYNNEISEKSEIFDDQFSVERPDGSNFTLKIRSTKLEDSAMYFCASRDDRAYEQYFGPGTRLTVT.

The gene calls are TRBV5-1 and TRBJ2-6, with D tentatively TRBD2 (6 bases). The V end was cut by 6 bases, the J end by 6 bases, with 16 bases between. This CDR3 has 15 amino acids. Germline V CDR1 and CDR2: SGHRS, YFSETQ. The CDR3 loop is CASTSTGGLANVLTF. As DNA, the CDR3 is TGCGCCAGCACCTCGACCGGGGGTTTGGCCAACGTCCTGACTTTC. The complete variable domain, with remaining parts taken from reference TRBV5-1 and TRBJ2-6, reads KAGVTQTPRYLIKTRGQQVTLSCSPISGHRSVSWYQQTPGQGLQFLFEYFSETQRNKGNFPGRFSGRQFSNSRSEMNVSTLELGDSALYLCASTSTGGLANVLTFGAGSRLTVL.

The chain uses TRBV25-1 and TRBJ2-1; 9 bases are a match to TRBD1. This CDR3 comprises 16 residues. The trim removed 1 base at V and 5 bases at J, leaving 6 bases unmatched. CDR1 MGHDK and CDR2 SYGVNS come from the germline V gene. The CDR3 DNA follows: TGTGCCAGCAGTGAATTGACGGGACAGGGAGACAATGAGCAGTTCTTC. Its translation: CASSELTGQGDNEQFF.

The chain is built from TRBV7-2 and TRBJ1-1; D call uncertain. The CDR3 consists of 13 residues. Deletions cut 2 bases from V and 4 bases from J, with 8 bases between. CDR1 is SGHTA and CDR2 is FQGNSA in the germline V gene. CDR3 nucleotides: TGTGCCAGCAGCTTAACCCGGAGCACTGAAGCTTTCTTT. This gives the protein CASSLTRSTEAFF.